A single sample gave rise to the 29 T cell receptor beta chains below, sequenced in a study of cytomegalovirus exposure and HLA in healthy donors. 60 Vbeta and 13 Jbeta primers were used in PCR. The method was immunoSEQ multiplex PCR; TCRdb's version includes in-frame clones alone and lacks a portion of them. The table lists roughly 170,000 clones, roughly 80% of them singletons, with around 4.3% in the top ten. The sample was PBMCs. These receptors were collected from a woman aged 50 to 60 in good health and CMV-seropositive.

This chain connects TRBV6-5 to TRBJ1-1; possibly TRBD1 for D (5 bases). CDR1 is MNHEY, CDR2 SVGAGI, per germline. Trimming cost V 7 bases and J 8 bases, with 23 bases left between them. The CDR3 length is 15 residues. Here the CDR3 reads CASTPGPQGEAEAFF. The CDR3 nucleotides are TGTGCCAGCACCCCAGGGCCTCAGGGCGAAGCCGAAGCTTTCTTT.

This chain connects TRBV30 to TRBJ1-6, with 8 bases fitting TRBD1. CDR1 is GTSNPN and CDR2 is SVGIG in the germline V gene (reference sequence). V lost 0 bases, J lost 10 bases, and 5 bases stayed unmatched. This CDR3 is built from 14 residues. CDR3 amino acids: CAWSVQGGGSPLHF. CDR3 nucleotide sequence: TGTGCCTGGAGTGTACAGGGGGGTGGCTCACCCCTCCACTTT.

The sample holds a few counts of this clone. The chain recombines TRBV11-3 with TRBJ2-7; 8 bases are shared with TRBD2. Germline values: CDR1 SGHNT, CDR2 YENEEA. With 5 bases clipped from V and 5 bases from J, the junction kept 11 bases outside the gene matches. The CDR3 is 15 residues long. The CDR3 coding sequence is TGTGCCAGCAGCCGGGGGGGGGAAACGTTCCACGAGCAGTACTTC. It codes for CASSRGGETFHEQYF.

The V call is TRBV18, the J call TRBJ2-7; 12 bases are a match to TRBD2. The CDR3 totals 15 residues. Per the germline V gene, CDR1 is KGHSH and CDR2 is LQKENI. The trim removed 3 bases at V and 1 base at J, leaving 1 base unmatched. The CDR3 bases are TGTGCCAGCTCACCGGGACTAGCGGGTTCCTACGAGCAGTACTTC. It encodes CASSPGLAGSYEQYF. The full variable domain, its missing parts supplied by reference TRBV18 and TRBJ2-7, is NAGVMQNPRHLVRRRGQEARLRCSPMKGHSHVYWYRQLPEEGLKFMVYLQKENIIDESGMPKERFSAEFPKEGPSILRIQQVVRGDSAAYFCASSPGLAGSYEQYFGPGTRLTVT.

The gene calls are TRBV30 and TRBJ1-1; D is unclear. V dropped 2 bases and J dropped 11 bases, with 12 bases sitting between them. The CDR3 is 11 amino acids. Germline V gene sequence: CDR1 GTSNPN, CDR2 SVGIG (reference sequence). The CDR3 here is CAWSLGVGAFF. DNA for the CDR3: TGTGCCTGGAGTTTGGGAGTGGGGGCTTTCTTT.

V usage is TRBV28 and J usage is TRBJ1-1, with D perhaps matching TRBD1 (6 bases). CDR1 is MDHEN, CDR2 SYDVKM, per germline. V was trimmed by 6 bases and J by 13 bases, leaving 18 bases between them. The CDR3 contains 12 residues. The CDR3 spells CASSRTDRTVFF. In DNA form, the CDR3 reads TGTGCCAGCAGCCGGACAGATCGAACAGTTTTCTTT.

V gene TRBV13 combines with J gene TRBJ1-1, with 7 bases lining up with TRBD1. The CDR3 is made up of 15 amino acids. With V trimmed by 5 bases and J by 4 bases, 10 bases remained unmatched. Germline V lookup: CDR1 PRHDT, CDR2 FYEKMQ (reference sequence). CDR3 loop: CASSRAGGWGTEAFF. CDR3 nucleotide sequence: TGTGCCAGCAGCCGGGCAGGGGGTTGGGGCACTGAAGCTTTCTTT.

The chain joins TRBV4-3 to TRBJ2-2, with 8 nucleotides matching TRBD2. Per germline, CDR1 LGHNA and CDR2 YSLEER. V lost 3 bases, J lost 5 bases, and 8 bases stayed unmatched. The CDR3 is made up of 16 amino acids. The CDR3 is CASSQERELWTGELFF. CDR3 bases: TGCGCCAGCAGCCAGGAGCGGGAGCTATGGACCGGGGAGCTGTTTTTT.

This chain links TRBV30 with TRBJ2-5; 7 bases are shared with TRBD2. This CDR3 has 15 residues. The germline V gene has CDR1 GTSNPN and CDR2 SVGIG (reference sequence). J gave up 1 base and V 4 bases, and 9 bases lay outside the gene matches. CDR3 nucleotides: TGTGCCTGGATTGGACCTAGCGGCGTCCAAGAGACCCAGTACTTC. This translates into CAWIGPSGVQETQYF.

The rearrangement uses TRBV15 and TRBJ2-5; 10 positions agree with TRBD2. The DNA end is a closer match to TRBJ2-7, so the J assignment may be wrong. CDR1 is LNHNV, CDR2 YYDKDF, per germline (reference sequence). This CDR3 is 13 amino acids long. The CDR3 DNA is TGTGCCACCAGACTAGCGGGAATAGACGAGCAGTACTTC. Its translation: CATRLAGIDEQYF.

V gene TRBV23-1 combines with J gene TRBJ1-5; 12 bases align to TRBD1. TRBV23-1 is treated as an ORF (open reading frame) with a function not yet certain. The V gene end was trimmed by 3 bases and the J gene end by 3 bases; junction bases not matched to a gene: 12. There are 19 residues in the CDR3. CDR3 residues: CASSHYKSGQGASNQPQHF. The CDR3 nucleotides read TGCGCCAGCAGTCACTACAAATCGGGACAGGGGGCCTCCAATCAGCCCCAGCATTTT.

The V and J genes are TRBV18 and TRBJ2-7, with 11 bases identical to TRBD2. CDR1 is KGHSH, CDR2 LQKENI, per germline. The CDR3 consists of 15 residues. V lost 6 bases to trimming and J lost 2 bases; unmatched junction nucleotides: 6. The CDR3 DNA reads TGTGCCAGCTCCCCTTCTAGCGGGGGGACCTACGAGCAGTACTTC. Amino acid sequence: CASSPSSGGTYEQYF.

This rearrangement joins TRBV19 to TRBJ2-2; D not resolved. The germline V gene has CDR1 LNHDA and CDR2 SQIVND (reference sequence). CDR3 length: 14 amino acids. V lost 7 bases, J lost 5 bases, and 14 bases lay in between. This CDR3 reads CASTRESRTGELFF. The CDR3 region has the DNA TGTGCCAGTACCCGAGAGTCCCGAACCGGGGAGCTGTTTTTT.

This rearrangement joins TRBV19 to TRBJ1-2; maybe TRBD1 (5 bases). This CDR3 has 11 residues. From germline, CDR1 is LNHDA and CDR2 SQIVND (reference sequence). Trimming took 9 bases from V and 4 from J, leaving 9 bases between them. The CDR3: CASQTVYGYTF. As DNA, the CDR3 is TGTGCCAGCCAGACAGTCTATGGCTACACCTTC.

In this sample, this clone turned up a few times. The chain has TRBV7-3 and TRBJ2-1; TRBD2 agrees at 7 bases. CDR1 and CDR2 (germline): SGHTA, FQGTGA. The junction had 8 bases not matched to a gene; V was cut back by 3 bases and J by 12 bases. This CDR3 has 13 residues. The CDR3 bases are TGTGCCAGCAGCTTTGGACTAGGGGAGCGGCAGTTCTTC. Amino acid sequence: CASSFGLGERQFF.

The rearrangement joins TRBV11-2 to TRBJ1-1; TRBD1 might be the D (6 bases). The CDR3 has 14 residues. Germline V gene sequence: CDR1 SGHAT, CDR2 FQNNGV. V lost 2 bases, J lost 4 bases, and 11 bases lay in between. DNA for the CDR3: TGTGCCAGCAGCTTACAAGGGGGTAGCACTGAAGCTTTCTTT. It translates to CASSLQGGSTEAFF.

The chain employs TRBV7-3 and TRBJ2-3; 10 bases match TRBD2. Trimming at V came to 4 bases and at J to 2 bases, leaving 6 bases not matched to a gene. The CDR3 covers 16 residues. Germline-derived CDR1 and CDR2 are SGHTA and FQGTGA. The CDR3 DNA is TGTGCCAGCAGCTCACCTAGCGGGAGTTTCACAGATACGCAGTATTTT. This sequence encodes CASSSPSGSFTDTQYF.

This clone was seen a handful of times. The chain uses TRBV4-3 and TRBJ2-3; 7 bases match TRBD2. Trimming cost V 1 base and J 6 bases; bases outside gene matches: 13. The CDR3 extends over 17 amino acids. Germline lookup yields CDR1 LGHNA and CDR2 YSLEER. CDR3 in amino acids: CASSQGVGGTLGDTQYF. The CDR3 nucleotides read TGCGCCAGCAGCCAAGGGGTCGGGGGGACCTTAGGGGATACGCAGTATTTT.

CDR3 bases: TGTGCCAGCTCACCATTCATTGGGACAGGGAACACTGAAGCTTTCTTT. Translation gives CASSPFIGTGNTEAFF. The V gene is TRBV18, the J gene TRBJ1-1; 8 nucleotides match TRBD1. CDR1 and CDR2 (germline): KGHSH, LQKENI. CDR3 length: 16 residues. V lost 2 bases, J lost 1 base, and 6 bases stayed unmatched.

The CDR3 sequence: CASSRGQGQLWQPQHF. CDR3 coding DNA: TGTGCCAGCAGCCGAGGACAGGGCCAGCTTTGGCAGCCCCAGCATTTT. This chain links TRBV5-6 with TRBJ1-5; 8 nucleotides align to TRBD1. The V gene end was trimmed by 4 bases and the J gene end by 7 bases; junction bases not matched to a gene: 13. The CDR3 covers 16 residues. Germline values: CDR1 SGHDT, CDR2 YYEEEE.

The gene calls are TRBV4-2 and TRBJ2-5; D perhaps matches TRBD1 (5 bases). The better agreement between TRBJ2-7 and the DNA end casts doubt on the J call. The CDR3 runs 15 residues. CDR1 is LGHNA and CDR2 is YNFKEQ in the germline V gene. CDR3 nucleotide sequence: TGTGCCAGCAGCAGACCAGAAACAGGCACCTACGAGCAGTACTTC. Its protein product is CASSRPETGTYEQYF.

V is TRBV11-3 and J is TRBJ2-7, with TRBD1 as a possible D gene (5 bases). The CDR3 runs to 14 residues. Trimming pared 1 base from V and 3 bases from J, leaving 10 bases between. CDR1 is SGHNT, CDR2 YENEEA, per germline. The CDR3 sequence is CASSLGAGHYEQYF. The CDR3 DNA reads as TGTGCCAGCAGCTTAGGCGCAGGGCACTACGAGCAGTACTTC.

This clone was seen a single time. The chain carries TRBV9 and TRBJ2-7; 8 nucleotides match TRBD1. V trimming: 3 bases; J trimming: 2 bases; junction bases outside the gene matches: 7. CDR1 is SGDLS and CDR2 is YYNGEE in the germline V gene. This CDR3 is built from 15 residues. In nucleotides, the CDR3 is TGTGCCAGCAGCGGCAGATCGACAGGGGCCTACGAGCAGTACTTC. Translation gives CASSGRSTGAYEQYF.

This clone was found once. The chain has TRBV6-5 and TRBJ1-6; 10 bases line up with TRBD1. Trimming cost V 8 bases and J 0 bases; bases outside gene matches: 1. The V gene's germline CDR1 is MNHEY and CDR2 SVGAGI. This CDR3 has 15 amino acids. For the CDR3, the DNA is TGTGCCAGCCGGGACAGGGGCTCCTATAATTCACCCCTCCACTTT. Its protein is CASRDRGSYNSPLHF.

This sequence joins TRBV11-2 and TRBJ1-2; 11 bases agree with TRBD1. This CDR3 comprises 16 residues. Germline lookup yields CDR1 SGHAT and CDR2 FQNNGV. The junction had 13 bases not matched to a gene; V was cut back by 0 bases and J by 13 bases. CDR3 in amino acids: CASSLDLWDRGYGGTF. CDR3 DNA: TGTGCCAGCAGCTTAGATCTGTGGGACAGGGGGTATGGTGGCACCTTC.

The chain is built from TRBV5-8 and TRBJ2-6; D possibly corresponds to TRBD2 (6 bases). This CDR3 is 20 amino acids long. Germline CDR1 is SGHTS and CDR2 is YDEGEE. Trimming pared 4 bases from V and 0 bases from J, leaving 23 bases between. The CDR3 loop reads CASSPGGLREVSSGANVLTF. The CDR3 DNA follows: TGTGCCAGCAGCCCTGGGGGGTTACGAGAAGTAAGCTCTGGGGCCAACGTCCTGACTTTC. The entire variable domain, with the rest obtained from reference TRBV5-8 and TRBJ2-6, is as follows: EAGVTQSPTHLIKTRGQQATLRCSPISGHTSVYWYQQALGLGLQFLLWYDEGEERNRGNFPPRFSGRQFPNYSSELNVNALELEDSALYLCASSPGGLREVSSGANVLTFGAGSRLTVL.

V and J are TRBV27 and TRBJ2-1, with D unresolved. The length of the CDR3 is 13 residues. Germline CDR1 MNHEY, CDR2 SMNVEV (reference sequence). Trimming shortened V by 5 bases and J by 5 bases, and 10 bases separated the two germline ends. This CDR3 is CASSRPGNNEQFF. In DNA, the CDR3 is TGTGCCAGCAGTCGTCCGGGTAACAATGAGCAGTTCTTC.

The V and J genes are TRBV14 and TRBJ1-5; D unresolved. Trimming stripped 1 base from V and 4 bases from J, with 5 bases between. Germline values: CDR1 SGHDN, CDR2 FVKESK. The CDR3 spans 13 residues. CDR3 residues: CASSQGMNQPQHF. The CDR3 nucleotides read TGTGCCAGCAGCCAAGGTATGAATCAGCCCCAGCATTTT.

The chain recombines TRBV7-2 with TRBJ2-5; a possible D gene is TRBD1 (6 bases). The CDR3 has 11 amino acids. Deletions cut 5 bases from V and 5 bases from J, with 6 bases between. Germline-derived CDR1 and CDR2 are SGHTA and FQGNSA. The CDR3 DNA reads as TGTGCCAGCAGCCAGGGGGAGACCCAGTACTTC. Its protein is CASSQGETQYF.